This T cell receptor beta chain was sequenced during a study of lymphopenia after photon versus proton radiotherapy. Comments on this clone: Its antigen is still unknown.

Study-level points and caveats: Under photons, naive T cells and diversity fell while effector/memory populations rose. Survival link was tested only in deceased patients; proton benefit remains a possibility. After the lymphocyte nadir, photon-treated repertoires showed oligoclonal expansion, especially of CD8+ Temra cells.

Profiling relied on immunoSEQ multiplex PCR, and the TCRdb table lists in-frame clones only, not all of them. The data contain 55,000 to 70,000 clones, about 90% of them seen just once; the ten biggest clones take up roughly 2.3%. V was pared by 0 bases and J by 8 bases, with 3 bases of the junction left unmatched. Germline V CDR1 and CDR2: SGDLS, YYNGEE. The CDR3 consists of 14 residues. The chain combines TRBV9 with TRBJ1-4, with 8 bases that match TRBD1. Material: peripheral blood, obtained from a patient treated with photon-based radiotherapy. The receptor's source is a woman in her thirties or forties with cholangiocarcinoma. The chain's CDR3 is CASSVGTGIEKLFF. The CDR3 nucleotides read TGTGCCAGCAGCGTAGGGACAGGGATAGAAAAACTGTTTTTT. Together with reference TRBV9 and TRBJ1-4, the CDR3 gives the full variable domain: DSGVTQTPKHLITATGQRVTLRCSPRSGDLSVYWYQQSLDQGLQFLIQYYNGEERAKGNILERFSAQQFPDLHSELNLSSLELGDSALYFCASSVGTGIEKLFFGSGTQLSVL.